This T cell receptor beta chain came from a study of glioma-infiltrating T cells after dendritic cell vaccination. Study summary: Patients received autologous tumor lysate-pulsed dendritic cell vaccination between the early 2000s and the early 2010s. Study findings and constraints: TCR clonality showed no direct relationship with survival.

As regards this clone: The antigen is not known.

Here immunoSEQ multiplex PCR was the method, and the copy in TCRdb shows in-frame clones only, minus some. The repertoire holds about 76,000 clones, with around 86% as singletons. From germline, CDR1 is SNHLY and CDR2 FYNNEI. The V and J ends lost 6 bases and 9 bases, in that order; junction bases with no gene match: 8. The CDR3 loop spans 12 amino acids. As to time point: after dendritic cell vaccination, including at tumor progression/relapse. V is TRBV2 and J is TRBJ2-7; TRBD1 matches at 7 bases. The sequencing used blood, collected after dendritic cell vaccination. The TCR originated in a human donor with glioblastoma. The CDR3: CASREQGSGQYF. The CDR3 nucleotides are TGTGCCAGCAGGGAACAGGGGAGCGGGCAGTACTTC.